These T cell receptor beta chains were read from a single sample in a study of T cell responses to AZD1222 COVID-19 vaccine. The method was immunoSEQ multiplex PCR; TCRdb's version includes in-frame clones alone and lacks a portion of them. The repertoire has about 180,000 clones, approximately 90% of them found once; the top ten carry 2.5% to 3%. Sequenced here: peripheral blood, sampled on day 0 of AZD1222 vaccination. These receptors came from an adult in good health. CDR3s include the opening cysteine and the closing phenylalanine or tryptophan. The order of the fields is D gene, clone size, V gene, J gene, CDR3 DNA, CDR3 protein. D genes are given only for firm matches. The listing skips clone size in some rows; elsewhere it reads once, few, many or a size class.

>NA|NA|TRBV27|TRBJ1-4
TGTGCCAGCAGGGGGGGAGTGGCTAATGAAAAACTGTTTTTT
CASRGGVANEKLFF
>NA|once|TRBV12-3/TRBV12-4|TRBJ2-7
TGTGCCAGCAGTTCGGCCTACGAGCAGTACTTC
CASSSAYEQYF
>NA|NA|TRBV18|TRBJ2-1
TGTGCCAGCTCACTCAACTACAATGAGCAGTTCTTC
CASSLNYNEQFF
>NA|NA|TRBV11-1|TRBJ2-5
TGTGCCAGCAGCTTAGCCCTAGGTCGGCCCCCGAACTTC
CASSLALGRPPNF
>NA|NA|TRBV3-1/TRBV3-2|TRBJ1-1
TGTGCCAGCAGCCCTACAGGGATCGGAGGCACTGAAGCTTTCTTT
CASSPTGIGGTEAFF
>NA|NA|TRBV11-2|TRBJ1-5
TGTGCCAGCAGCTTCGCCCGCAATCAGCCCCAGCATTTT
CASSFARNQPQHF
>NA|few|TRBV7-8|TRBJ1-5
TGTGCCAGCAGCTCTGTAGGGGTCCGGGCTCAGCCCCAGCATTTT
CASSSVGVRAQPQHF
>NA|once|TRBV9|TRBJ1-4
TGTGCCAGCAGTCGTAGGTGGGATCATGAAAAACTGTTTTTT
CASSRRWDHEKLFF
>NA|once|TRBV18|TRBJ2-2
TGTGCCAGCTCACGCGCGGGGTTTAACACCGGGGAGCTGTTTTTT
CASSRAGFNTGELFF
>TRBD1|NA|TRBV27|TRBJ1-2
TGTGCCAGCAGAGGATACAGGGGGCTTACCTATGGCTACACCTTC
CASRGYRGLTYGYTF
>NA|NA|TRBV4-1|TRBJ2-1
TGCGCCAGCAGCCAAGGCTTGGGTGAAGGGACGCCCTCAGGCAATGAGCAGTTCTTC
CASSQGLGEGTPSGNEQFF
>NA|NA|TRBV9|TRBJ1-2
TGTGCCAGCAGCCCTAATTCAGGGCTCAACTATGGCTACACCTTC
CASSPNSGLNYGYTF
>TRBD1|NA|TRBV27|TRBJ2-3
TGTGCCAGCAGTTTAATAGGGACAGGTAAAAGGGGAGATACGCAGTATTTT
CASSLIGTGKRGDTQYF
>NA|NA|TRBV3-1/TRBV3-2|TRBJ2-2
TGTGCCAGCAGCCAGGCACCTGGGACTACCGGGGAGCTGTTTTTT
CASSQAPGTTGELFF